A single sample is the source of the 27 T cell receptor beta chains below, sequenced in a study of OX40 agonist ivuxolimab in advanced cancers. Sequencing used immunoSEQ multiplex PCR; TCRdb keeps in-frame clones, though not all of them. Of approximately 70,000 clones listed, roughly 83% were seen once; the top ten hold approximately 6.9%. The starting material was CD4+ or CD8+ T cells sorted from blood, obtained in a trial of the OX40 agonist ivuxolimab. The receptors derive from an adult with an advanced solid tumor such as melanoma, head and neck, liver or kidney cancer.

The genes are TRBV7-2 and TRBJ1-1; D ambiguous. Per germline, CDR1 SGHTA and CDR2 FQGNSA. The CDR3 runs to 12 residues. Between the trimmed V and J ends, which lost 3 bases and 1 base, there was a span of 3 bases. CDR3: CASSLQNTEAFF. Here the CDR3 DNA reads TGTGCCAGCAGCTTGCAGAACACTGAAGCTTTCTTT.

The chain has TRBV30 and TRBJ1-5; D call uncertain. This CDR3 is built from 15 residues. Germline V gene lookup returns CDR1 GTSNPN and CDR2 SVGIG (reference sequence). Trimming shortened V by 1 base and J by 6 bases, and 16 bases separated the two germline ends. CDR3 amino acids: CAWSALRGFLQPQHF. DNA of the CDR3: TGTGCCTGGAGTGCGTTAAGAGGGTTTCTTCAGCCCCAGCATTTT.

The sample holds a few counts of this clone. The gene calls are TRBV19 and TRBJ1-1; D is perhaps TRBD1 (5 bases). The CDR3 is 16 residues long. Germline V gives CDR1 LNHDA, CDR2 SQIVND (reference sequence). V gave up 7 bases and J gave up 3 bases, with 21 bases separating them. The CDR3 here is CASKPPPGTVDTEAFF. The DNA of the CDR3 is TGTGCCAGTAAGCCCCCCCCCGGGACCGTGGACACTGAAGCTTTCTTT.

CDR3 DNA: TGTGCCAGCAGTTACGGGAGGGTGGGCTACACCTTC. Translated: CASSYGRVGYTF. The genes are TRBV6-6 and TRBJ1-2, with unresolved D. The length of the CDR3 is 12 residues. Germline V gives CDR1 MNHNY, CDR2 SVGAGI (reference sequence). V was shortened by 2 bases and J by 8 bases, with 9 bases between the two germline ends.

The CDR3 nucleotides read TGTGCCAGCAGCCTCCGAACAGGGGGAAGATTAGATGGCTACACCTTC. Translating it yields CASSLRTGGRLDGYTF. J is TRBJ1-2 and V is TRBV7-2, with TRBD1 identical over 8 bases. The CDR3 is 16 residues long. CDR1 and CDR2 from the germline V gene are SGHTA and FQGNSA. J was trimmed by 6 bases and V by 5 bases; bases with no gene match: 14.

The rearrangement joins TRBV6-5 to TRBJ1-1; D is possibly TRBD1 (6 bases). Germline CDR1 and CDR2: MNHEY and SVGAGI. The CDR3 is made up of 12 amino acids. The germline V and J ends were trimmed by 7 bases and 5 bases, with 11 bases remaining between them. The CDR3 coding sequence is TGTGCCAGCATTTATAGGGGGACTGAAGCTTTCTTT. Translation gives CASIYRGTEAFF.

The chain uses TRBV6-6 and TRBJ2-1; D may be TRBD2 (5 bases). Per germline, CDR1 MNHNY and CDR2 SVGAGI (reference sequence). Trimming pared 7 bases from V and 5 bases from J, leaving 15 bases between. The CDR3 contains 14 residues. The CDR3 loop is CASIGVSGNNEQFF. The DNA for the CDR3 is TGTGCCAGCATCGGGGTTAGTGGAAACAATGAGCAGTTCTTC.

The chain recombines TRBV9 with TRBJ1-2; D is ambiguous. V was clipped by 3 bases and J by 0 bases, with 0 bases between them. Per germline, CDR1 SGDLS and CDR2 YYNGEE. This CDR3 comprises 11 residues. The CDR3 region has the DNA TGTGCCAGCAGCGCTAACTATGGCTACACCTTC. It translates to CASSANYGYTF.

This clone appeared a few times. Other DNA sequences within the sample encode an identical CDR3. This chain uses TRBV30 with TRBJ2-1, with D perhaps being TRBD1 or TRBD2 (6 bases each). Germline CDR1 GTSNPN, CDR2 SVGIG (reference sequence). V lost 5 bases to trimming and J lost 9 bases, with 17 bases between them. The CDR3 spans 13 residues. CDR3 region: CAWSRGGVGEQFF. Written as DNA, the CDR3 is TGTGCCTGGTCCAGGGGCGGGGTGGGTGAGCAGTTCTTC.

This chain joins TRBV30 and TRBJ1-2; 9 positions match TRBD1. The V and J ends lost 5 bases and 5 bases, in that order; junction bases with no gene match: 6. Per germline, CDR1 GTSNPN and CDR2 SVGIG (reference sequence). The CDR3 covers 13 residues. As DNA, the CDR3 is TGTGCCTGGGGGGACAGGGCGAAGTATGGCTACACCTTC. Protein sequence: CAWGDRAKYGYTF.

The chain uses TRBV6-6 and TRBJ2-3; D remains ambiguous. Germline V gives CDR1 MNHNY, CDR2 SVGAGI (reference sequence). The CDR3 runs 14 residues. Trimming left V 0 bases short and J 0 bases short, with 4 bases between. The CDR3 loop is CASSYSLSTDTQYF. For the CDR3, the DNA is TGTGCCAGCAGTTACTCGTTAAGCACAGATACGCAGTATTTT.

This clone appeared a single time. V usage is TRBV2 and J usage is TRBJ2-2, with unresolved D. The CDR3 covers 12 residues. The V and J ends lost 6 bases and 4 bases respectively, with 6 bases between them. Germline lookup yields CDR1 SNHLY and CDR2 FYNNEI. CDR3 protein: CASRYSTGELFF. CDR3 DNA sequence: TGTGCCAGCAGATACAGCACCGGGGAGCTGTTTTTT.

The V gene is TRBV18, the J gene TRBJ2-7; D is ambiguous. This CDR3 spans 14 amino acids. Trimming removed 8 bases at V and 1 base at J, with 15 bases between. The germline V gene encodes CDR1 KGHSH and CDR2 LQKENI. CDR3 protein: CASIQSPGSYEQYF. The CDR3 DNA reads TGTGCCAGCATCCAGAGTCCGGGTTCCTACGAGCAGTACTTC.

The chain combines TRBV19 with TRBJ1-6; D is unclear. The CDR3 runs 17 residues. Trimming removed 10 bases at V and 4 bases at J, with 23 bases between. CDR1 is LNHDA, CDR2 SQIVND, per germline (reference sequence). The DNA of the CDR3 is TGTGCCACCACGCCTGGAAGGAGGATGGGATATAATTCACCCCTCCACTTT. This translates into CATTPGRRMGYNSPLHF. Together with reference TRBV19 and TRBJ1-6, the CDR3 gives the full variable domain: DGGITQSPKYLFRKEGQNVTLSCEQNLNHDAMYWYRQDPGQGLRLIYYSQIVNDFQKGDIAEGYSVSREKKESFPLTVTSAQKNPTAFYLCATTPGRRMGYNSPLHFGNGTRLTVT.

This chain uses TRBV20-1 with TRBJ2-7; D gene unclear. CDR3 length equals 11 residues. V shed 3 bases and J shed 7 bases, with 10 bases lying between them. CDR1 and CDR2 (germline): DFQATT, SNEGSKA (reference sequence). The CDR3 DNA is TGCAGTGCTAGCCCCGTTCAAGAGCAGTACTTC. Residues: CSASPVQEQYF.

This rearrangement joins TRBV19 to TRBJ1-1; TRBD1 matches 9 bases. Germline CDR1 is LNHDA and CDR2 is SQIVND (reference sequence). The CDR3 covers 20 residues. After removal of 9 bases from V and 1 base from J, the junction contained 24 bases not matched to a gene. Written as DNA, the CDR3 is TGTGCCAGCCCACGGTCCTACTCAGGTAGTCGGACAGGGGCGAACACTGAAGCTTTCTTT. Encoded protein: CASPRSYSGSRTGANTEAFF.

The gene calls are TRBV11-2 and TRBJ2-2, with 9 bases lining up with TRBD1. V dropped 8 bases and J dropped 6; count of bases not matched to a gene: 10. The germline CDR1 and CDR2 sequences are SGHAT and FQNNGV. CDR3 length equals 15 residues. DNA for the CDR3: TGTGCCAGCGGCGCTACAGGGGGCTCTGCCGGGGAGCTGTTTTTT. The encoded protein is CASGATGGSAGELFF. The full variable domain, with the rest looked up from reference TRBV11-2 and TRBJ2-2, is EAGVAQSPRYKIIEKRQSVAFWCNPISGHATLYWYQQILGQGPKLLIQFQNNGVVDDSQLPKDRFSAERLKGVDSTLKIQPAKLEDSAVYLCASGATGGSAGELFFGEGSRLTVL.

The chain recombines TRBV6-5 with TRBJ1-3, with TRBD1 matching over 8 bases. V dropped 4 bases and J dropped 0; count of bases not matched to a gene: 5. The CDR3 consists of 16 residues. CDR1 and CDR2 from the germline V gene are MNHEY and SVGAGI. CDR3 nucleotide sequence: TGTGCCAGCAGTTTTACGACAGGGGCCTCTGGAAACACCATATATTTT. Its translation: CASSFTTGASGNTIYF.

The chain couples TRBV13 to TRBJ2-3; D call uncertain. The V gene's germline CDR1 is PRHDT and CDR2 FYEKMQ (reference sequence). V gave up 3 bases and J gave up 0 bases, with 1 base separating them. The length of the CDR3 is 12 residues. This CDR3 is CASSFSTDTQYF. The CDR3 DNA follows: TGTGCCAGCAGCTTTAGCACAGATACGCAGTATTTT.

CDR3 residues: CASKRGKNEQFF. In DNA, the CDR3 is TGTGCCAGCAAGCGGGGAAAGAATGAGCAGTTCTTC. The rearrangement uses TRBV6-5 and TRBJ2-1, with 7 bases matching TRBD2. The V segment lost 7 bases and the J segment 7 bases; nucleotides outside the gene matches: 4. The CDR3 runs 12 residues. CDR1 and CDR2 (germline): MNHEY, SVGAGI.

The table lists this clone with many counts. The chain recombines TRBV10-3 with TRBJ2-1, with D possibly matching TRBD2 (6 bases). Germline-derived CDR1 and CDR2 are ENHRY and SYGVKD. Trimming took 3 bases from V and 5 from J, leaving 8 bases between them. This CDR3 is 13 amino acids long. CDR3 amino acids: CAISERGNNEQFF. DNA for the CDR3: TGTGCCATCAGTGAACGGGGGAACAATGAGCAGTTCTTC.

V usage is TRBV6-5 and J usage is TRBJ1-5; perhaps TRBD1 as D (5 bases). The CDR3 has 13 residues. Trimming pared 4 bases from V and 6 bases from J, leaving 10 bases between. Per the germline V gene, CDR1 is MNHEY and CDR2 is SVGAGI. The chain's CDR3 is CASSLRGGQPQHF. The CDR3 region has the DNA TGTGCCAGCAGTTTACGGGGCGGTCAGCCCCAGCATTTT.

CDR3 loop: CSVEGDRTYEQYF. The CDR3 bases are TGCAGCGTTGAAGGGGACCGCACCTACGAGCAGTACTTC. The rearrangement links TRBV29-1 to TRBJ2-7; D might be TRBD1 or TRBD2, each matching 5 bases. Trimming pared 1 base from V and 2 bases from J, leaving 9 bases between. CDR1 and CDR2 (germline): SQVTM, ANQGSEA. The CDR3 has 13 residues.

The rearrangement uses TRBV30 and TRBJ2-7; 7 bases fit TRBD2. The trim removed 0 bases at V and 3 bases at J, leaving 5 bases unmatched. The germline CDR1 and CDR2 sequences are GTSNPN and SVGIG (reference sequence). The CDR3 covers 14 residues. CDR3 nucleotide sequence: TGTGCCTGGAGTGTGGGGGGGAAAGTCTACGAGCAGTACTTC. Protein: CAWSVGGKVYEQYF. The variable domain in full, completed from reference TRBV30 and TRBJ2-7, reads SQTIHQWPATLVQPVGSPLSLECTVEGTSNPNLYWYRQAAGRGLQLLFYSVGIGQISSEVPQNLSASRPQDRQFILSSKKLLLSDSGFYLCAWSVGGKVYEQYFGPGTRLTVT.

This clone showed up just a few times. The junction departs from germline at one end; a sequencing error may be responsible. CDR3 loop: CASSSWRLAGGPSTDTQYF. The CDR3 DNA is TGTGCTAGCAGCTCCTGGCGCCTAGCGGGAGGGCCGAGCACAGATACGCAGTATTTT. The chain carries TRBV7-7 and TRBJ2-3; 12 bases are shared with TRBD2. Germline values: CDR1 SSHAT, CDR2 FNYEAQ (reference sequence). The CDR3 consists of 19 residues. The whole variable domain, filled in from reference TRBV7-7 and TRBJ2-3, reads GAGVSQSPRYKVTKRGQDVTLRCDPISSHATLYWYQQALGQGPEFLTYFNYEAQPDKSGLPSDRFSAERPEGSISTLTIQRTEQRDSAMYRCASSSWRLAGGPSTDTQYFGPGTRLTVL.

This clone appeared a single time. The V and J genes are TRBV5-4 and TRBJ2-7; 9 positions agree with TRBD2. The germline gives CDR1 SGHNT, CDR2 YYREEE (reference sequence). Losses at the gene ends were 0 bases for V and 0 bases for J; bases not matched to a gene: 1. This CDR3 comprises 15 residues. The CDR3 reads CASSLGSGSSYEQYF. The CDR3 nucleotides are TGTGCCAGCAGCTTGGGTAGCGGGAGCTCCTACGAGCAGTACTTC.

This chain links TRBV30 with TRBJ2-2; weak D call: TRBD2 (6 bases). The CDR3 consists of 15 residues. Deletions cut 4 bases from V and 4 bases from J, with 16 bases between. Germline V gene lookup returns CDR1 GTSNPN and CDR2 SVGIG (reference sequence). The CDR3 bases are TGTGCCTGGAAGGTTTGGGGACTTGTCACCGGGGAGCTGTTTTTT. Encoded protein: CAWKVWGLVTGELFF.